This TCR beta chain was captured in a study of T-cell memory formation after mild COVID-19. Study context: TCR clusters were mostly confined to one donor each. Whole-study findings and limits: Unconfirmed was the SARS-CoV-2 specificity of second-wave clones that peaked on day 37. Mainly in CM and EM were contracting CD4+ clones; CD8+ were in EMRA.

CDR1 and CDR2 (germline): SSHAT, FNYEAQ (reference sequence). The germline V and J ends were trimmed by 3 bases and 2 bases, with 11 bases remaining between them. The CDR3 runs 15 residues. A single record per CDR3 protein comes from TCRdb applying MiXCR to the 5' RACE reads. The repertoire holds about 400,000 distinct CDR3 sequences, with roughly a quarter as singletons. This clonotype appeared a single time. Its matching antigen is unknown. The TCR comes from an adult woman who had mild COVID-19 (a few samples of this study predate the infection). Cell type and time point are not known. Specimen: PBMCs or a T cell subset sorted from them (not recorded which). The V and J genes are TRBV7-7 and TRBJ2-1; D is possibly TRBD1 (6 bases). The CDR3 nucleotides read TGTGCCAGCAGCTTTACTCAGGGGACCTACAATGAGCAGTTCTTC. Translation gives CASSFTQGTYNEQFF. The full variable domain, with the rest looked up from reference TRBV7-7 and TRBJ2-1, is GAGVSQSPRYKVTKRGQDVTLRCDPISSHATLYWYQQALGQGPEFLTYFNYEAQPDKSGLPSDRFSAERPEGSISTLTIQRTEQRDSAMYRCASSFTQGTYNEQFFGPGTRLTVL.